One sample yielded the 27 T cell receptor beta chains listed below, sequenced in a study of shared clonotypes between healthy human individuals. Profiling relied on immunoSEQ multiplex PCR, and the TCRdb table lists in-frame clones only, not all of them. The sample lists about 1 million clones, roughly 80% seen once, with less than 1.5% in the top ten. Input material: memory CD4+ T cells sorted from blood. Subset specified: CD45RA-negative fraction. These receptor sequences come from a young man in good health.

This chain's CDR3 is CASSPKGHLMNTEAFF. The CDR3 nucleotides are TGTGCCAGCAGCCCCAAGGGACACCTCATGAACACTGAAGCTTTCTTT. V and J are TRBV6-6 and TRBJ1-1; a weak D match, TRBD1 (6 bases). Germline V CDR1 and CDR2: MNHNY, SVGAGI (reference sequence). V was shortened by 6 bases and J by 0 bases, with 17 bases between the two germline ends. This CDR3 is 16 amino acids long.

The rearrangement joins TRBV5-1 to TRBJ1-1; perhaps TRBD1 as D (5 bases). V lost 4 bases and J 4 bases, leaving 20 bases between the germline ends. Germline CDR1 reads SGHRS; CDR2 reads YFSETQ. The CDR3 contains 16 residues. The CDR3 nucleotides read TGCGCCAGCAGCGCCGCATCGGTTTCGGGGGGCACTGAAGCTTTCTTT. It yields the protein CASSAASVSGGTEAFF.

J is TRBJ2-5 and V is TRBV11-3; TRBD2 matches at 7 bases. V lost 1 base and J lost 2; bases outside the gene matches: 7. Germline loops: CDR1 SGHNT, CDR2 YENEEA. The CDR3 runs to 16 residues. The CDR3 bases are TGTGCCAGCAGCTTAGTCGGGAGGTCGGGGCAAGAGACCCAGTACTTC. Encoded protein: CASSLVGRSGQETQYF. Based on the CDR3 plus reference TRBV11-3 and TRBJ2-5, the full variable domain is EAGVVQSPRYKIIEKKQPVAFWCNPISGHNTLYWYLQNLGQGPELLIRYENEEAVDDSQLPKDRFSAERLKGVDSTLKIQPAELGDSAVYLCASSLVGRSGQETQYFGPGTRLLVL.

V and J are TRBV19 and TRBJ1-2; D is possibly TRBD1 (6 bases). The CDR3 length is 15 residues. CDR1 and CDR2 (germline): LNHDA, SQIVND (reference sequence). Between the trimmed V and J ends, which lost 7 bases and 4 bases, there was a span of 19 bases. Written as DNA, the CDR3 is TGTGCCAGTACCAAAAAAGGGGGGGCGGCCTATGGCTACACCTTC. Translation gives CASTKKGGAAYGYTF.

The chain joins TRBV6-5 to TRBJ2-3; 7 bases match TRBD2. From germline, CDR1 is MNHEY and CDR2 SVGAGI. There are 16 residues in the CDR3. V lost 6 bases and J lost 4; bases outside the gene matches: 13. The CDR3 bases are TGTGCCAGCAGCTACCTTGGACTAGGTCTAGCAGATACGCAGTATTTT. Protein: CASSYLGLGLADTQYF.

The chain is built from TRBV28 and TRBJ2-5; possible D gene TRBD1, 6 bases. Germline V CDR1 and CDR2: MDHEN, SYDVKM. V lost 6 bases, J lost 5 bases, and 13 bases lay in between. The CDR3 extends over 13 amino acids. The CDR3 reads CASSSDRRETQYF. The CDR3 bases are TGTGCCAGCAGCTCCGACAGGCGGGAGACCCAGTACTTC.

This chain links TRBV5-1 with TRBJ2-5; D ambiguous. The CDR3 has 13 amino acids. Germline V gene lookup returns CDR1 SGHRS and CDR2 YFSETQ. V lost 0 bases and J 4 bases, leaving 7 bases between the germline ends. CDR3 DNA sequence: TGCGCCAGCAGCTTGGCGCCCTCAGAGACCCAGTACTTC. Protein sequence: CASSLAPSETQYF.

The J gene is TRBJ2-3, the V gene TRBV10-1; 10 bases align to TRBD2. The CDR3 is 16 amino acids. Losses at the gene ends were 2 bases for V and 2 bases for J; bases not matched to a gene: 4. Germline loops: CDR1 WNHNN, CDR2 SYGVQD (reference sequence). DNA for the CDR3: TGCGCCAGCAGTGAGAGGCTAGCGGGGGTCACAGATACGCAGTATTTT. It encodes CASSERLAGVTDTQYF.

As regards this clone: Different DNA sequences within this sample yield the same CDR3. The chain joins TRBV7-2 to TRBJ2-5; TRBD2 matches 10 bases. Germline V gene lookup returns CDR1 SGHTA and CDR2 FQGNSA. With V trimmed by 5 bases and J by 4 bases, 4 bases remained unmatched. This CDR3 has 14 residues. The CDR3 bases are TGTGCCAGCAGCCCAGGACTAGCGGCAGAGACCCAGTACTTC. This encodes CASSPGLAAETQYF. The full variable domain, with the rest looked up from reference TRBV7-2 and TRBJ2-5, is GAGVSQSPSNKVTEKGKDVELRCDPISGHTALYWYRQSLGQGLEFLIYFQGNSAPDKSGLPSDRFSAERTGGSVSTLTIQRTQQEDSAVYLCASSPGLAAETQYFGPGTRLLVL.

DNA for the CDR3: TGTGCCAGCAGCGCGGGATCCTACGAGCAGTACTTC. This encodes CASSAGSYEQYF. The chain joins TRBV7-9 to TRBJ2-7; D perhaps matches TRBD2 (6 bases). Deletions cut 5 bases from V and 1 base from J, with 6 bases between. CDR1 is SEHNR and CDR2 is FQNEAQ in the germline V gene (reference sequence). The CDR3 extends over 12 amino acids.

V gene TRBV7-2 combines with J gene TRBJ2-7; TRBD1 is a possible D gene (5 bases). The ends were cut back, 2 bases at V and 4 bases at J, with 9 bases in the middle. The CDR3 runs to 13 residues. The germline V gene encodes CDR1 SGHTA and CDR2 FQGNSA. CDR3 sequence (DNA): TGTGCCAGCAGCTTAAATCAGGGTTACGAGCAGTACTTC. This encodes CASSLNQGYEQYF.

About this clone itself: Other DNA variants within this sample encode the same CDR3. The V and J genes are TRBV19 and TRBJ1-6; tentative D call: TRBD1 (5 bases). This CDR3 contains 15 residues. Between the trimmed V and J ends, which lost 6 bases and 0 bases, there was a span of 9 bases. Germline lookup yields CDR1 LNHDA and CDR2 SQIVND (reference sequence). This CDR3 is CASSQGSSYNSPLHF. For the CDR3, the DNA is TGTGCCAGTAGCCAGGGAAGCTCCTATAATTCACCCCTCCACTTT.

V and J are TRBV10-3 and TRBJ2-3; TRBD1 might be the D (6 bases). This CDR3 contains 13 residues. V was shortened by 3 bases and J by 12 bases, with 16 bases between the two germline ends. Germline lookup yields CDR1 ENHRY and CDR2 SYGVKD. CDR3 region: CAISESNREAQYF. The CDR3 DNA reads TGTGCCATCAGTGAATCCAACAGGGAAGCACAGTATTTT.

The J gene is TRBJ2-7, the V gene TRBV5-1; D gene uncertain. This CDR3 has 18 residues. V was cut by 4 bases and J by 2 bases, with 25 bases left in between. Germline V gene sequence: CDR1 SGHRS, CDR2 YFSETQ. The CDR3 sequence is CASSLVERAHPTAYEQYF. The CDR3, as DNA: TGCGCCAGCAGCCTAGTTGAAAGGGCCCACCCGACCGCCTACGAGCAGTACTTC.

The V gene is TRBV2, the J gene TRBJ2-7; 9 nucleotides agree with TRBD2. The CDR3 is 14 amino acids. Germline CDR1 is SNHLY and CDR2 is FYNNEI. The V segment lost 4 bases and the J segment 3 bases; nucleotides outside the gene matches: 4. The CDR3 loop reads CASSVGRGGYEQYF. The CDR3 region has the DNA TGTGCCAGCAGTGTGGGGCGGGGGGGCTACGAGCAGTACTTC.

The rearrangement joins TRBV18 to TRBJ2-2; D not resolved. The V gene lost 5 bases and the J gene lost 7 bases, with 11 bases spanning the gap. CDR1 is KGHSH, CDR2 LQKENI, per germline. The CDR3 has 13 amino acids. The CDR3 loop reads CASSSTHVGELFF. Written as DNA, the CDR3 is TGTGCCAGCTCATCCACGCATGTCGGGGAGCTGTTTTTT.

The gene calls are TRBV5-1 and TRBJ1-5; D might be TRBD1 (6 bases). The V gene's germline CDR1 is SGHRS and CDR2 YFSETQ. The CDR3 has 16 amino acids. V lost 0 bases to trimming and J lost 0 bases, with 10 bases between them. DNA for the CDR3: TGCGCCAGCAGCTTGGCCGACAGGTATAGCAATCAGCCCCAGCATTTT. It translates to CASSLADRYSNQPQHF. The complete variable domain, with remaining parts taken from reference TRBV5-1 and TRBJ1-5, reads KAGVTQTPRYLIKTRGQQVTLSCSPISGHRSVSWYQQTPGQGLQFLFEYFSETQRNKGNFPGRFSGRQFSNSRSEMNVSTLELGDSALYLCASSLADRYSNQPQHFGDGTRLSIL.

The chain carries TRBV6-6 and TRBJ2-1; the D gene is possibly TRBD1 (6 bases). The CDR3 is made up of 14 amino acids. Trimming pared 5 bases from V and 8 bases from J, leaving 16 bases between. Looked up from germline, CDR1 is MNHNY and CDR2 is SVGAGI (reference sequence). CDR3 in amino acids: CASSRQVLEDEQFF. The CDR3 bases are TGTGCCAGCAGTCGACAGGTGCTAGAGGATGAGCAGTTCTTC.

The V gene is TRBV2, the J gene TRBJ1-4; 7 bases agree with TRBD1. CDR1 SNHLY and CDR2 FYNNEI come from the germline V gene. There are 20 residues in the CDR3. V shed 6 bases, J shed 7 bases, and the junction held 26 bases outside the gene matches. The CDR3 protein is CASRAPTETDRGLMSEKLFF. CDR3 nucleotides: TGTGCCAGCAGGGCCCCGACTGAGACCGATAGGGGGCTAATGTCTGAAAAACTGTTTTTT.

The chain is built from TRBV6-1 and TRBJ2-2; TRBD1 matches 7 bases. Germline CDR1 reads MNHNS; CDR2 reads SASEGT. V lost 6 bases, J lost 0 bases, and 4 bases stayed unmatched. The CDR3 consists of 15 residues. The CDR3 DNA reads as TGTGCCAGCAGGACGGGACAGACGAACACCGGGGAGCTGTTTTTT. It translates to CASRTGQTNTGELFF.

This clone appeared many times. The CDR3: CASSPMGITPYEQYF. CDR3 nucleotides: TGTGCCAGCAGCCCGATGGGGATCACCCCCTACGAGCAGTACTTC. This chain connects TRBV5-4 to TRBJ2-7; unclear D gene. CDR1 and CDR2 from the germline V gene are SGHNT and YYREEE (reference sequence). V lost 4 bases to trimming and J lost 2 bases, with 16 bases between them. The CDR3 is made up of 15 amino acids.

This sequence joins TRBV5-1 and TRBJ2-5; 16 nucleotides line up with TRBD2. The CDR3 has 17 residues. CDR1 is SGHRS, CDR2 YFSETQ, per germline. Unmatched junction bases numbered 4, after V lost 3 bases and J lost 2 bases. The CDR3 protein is CASSSGLAGGLQETQYF. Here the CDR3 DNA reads TGCGCCAGCAGCTCGGGACTAGCGGGGGGGCTACAAGAGACCCAGTACTTC.

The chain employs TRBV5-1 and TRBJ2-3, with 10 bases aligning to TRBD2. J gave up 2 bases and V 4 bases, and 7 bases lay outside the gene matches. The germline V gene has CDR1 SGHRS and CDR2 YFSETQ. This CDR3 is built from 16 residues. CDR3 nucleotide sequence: TGCGCCAGCAGCCCCCGGACTAGCGGTCCCACAGATACGCAGTATTTT. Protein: CASSPRTSGPTDTQYF.

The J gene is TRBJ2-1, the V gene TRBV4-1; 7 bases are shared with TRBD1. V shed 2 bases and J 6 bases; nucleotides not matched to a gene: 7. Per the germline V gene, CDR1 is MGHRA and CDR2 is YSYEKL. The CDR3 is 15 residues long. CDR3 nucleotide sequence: TGCGCCAGCAGCCAATCGGGACAGCCACTCAATGAGCAGTTCTTC. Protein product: CASSQSGQPLNEQFF.

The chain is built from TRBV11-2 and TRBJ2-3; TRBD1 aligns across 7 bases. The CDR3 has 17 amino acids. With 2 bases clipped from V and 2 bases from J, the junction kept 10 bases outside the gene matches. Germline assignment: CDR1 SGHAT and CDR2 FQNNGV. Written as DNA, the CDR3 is TGTGCCAGCAGCTTATTTGGACAGGAAAGATTCACAGATACGCAGTATTTT. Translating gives CASSLFGQERFTDTQYF.

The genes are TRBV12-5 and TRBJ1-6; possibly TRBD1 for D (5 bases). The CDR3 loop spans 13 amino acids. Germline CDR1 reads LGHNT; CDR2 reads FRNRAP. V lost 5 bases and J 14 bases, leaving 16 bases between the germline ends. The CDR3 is CASGAVPGGALHF. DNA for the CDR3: TGTGCTAGTGGTGCCGTGCCGGGGGGGGCCCTCCACTTT.

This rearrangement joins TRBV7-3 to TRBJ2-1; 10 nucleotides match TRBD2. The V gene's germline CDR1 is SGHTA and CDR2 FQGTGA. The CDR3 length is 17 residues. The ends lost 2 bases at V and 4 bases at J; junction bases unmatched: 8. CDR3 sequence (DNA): TGTGCCAGCAGCTTAGTCGCTAGCGGGGGAGTGTACAATGAGCAGTTCTTC. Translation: CASSLVASGGVYNEQFF.